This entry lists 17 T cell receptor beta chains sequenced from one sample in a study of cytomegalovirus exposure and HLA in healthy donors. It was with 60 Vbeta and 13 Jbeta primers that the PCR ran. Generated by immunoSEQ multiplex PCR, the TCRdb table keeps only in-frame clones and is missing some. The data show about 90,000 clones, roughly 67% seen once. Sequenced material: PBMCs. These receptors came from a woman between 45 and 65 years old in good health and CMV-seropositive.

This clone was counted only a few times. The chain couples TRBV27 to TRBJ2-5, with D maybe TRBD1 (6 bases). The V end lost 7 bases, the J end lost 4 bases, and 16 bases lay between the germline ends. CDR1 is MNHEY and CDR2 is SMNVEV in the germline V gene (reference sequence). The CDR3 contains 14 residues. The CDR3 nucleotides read TGTGCCAGCATGTCCCTTGGACAGCTAGAGACCCAGTACTTC. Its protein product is CASMSLGQLETQYF.

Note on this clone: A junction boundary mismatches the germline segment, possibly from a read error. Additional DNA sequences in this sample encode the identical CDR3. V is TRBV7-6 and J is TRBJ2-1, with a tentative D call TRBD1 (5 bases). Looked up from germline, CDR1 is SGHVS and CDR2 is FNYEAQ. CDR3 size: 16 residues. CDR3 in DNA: TGTGCCAGCAGCTTAGTCGGCAGGGTGTCCTACAATGAGCAATTCTTC. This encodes CASSLVGRVSYNEQFF.

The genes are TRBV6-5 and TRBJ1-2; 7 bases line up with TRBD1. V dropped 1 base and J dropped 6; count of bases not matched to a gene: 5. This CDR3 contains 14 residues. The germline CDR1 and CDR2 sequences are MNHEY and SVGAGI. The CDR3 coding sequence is TGTGCCAGCAGTTACTTAGGGGGCGCCGATGGCTACACCTTC. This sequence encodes CASSYLGGADGYTF.

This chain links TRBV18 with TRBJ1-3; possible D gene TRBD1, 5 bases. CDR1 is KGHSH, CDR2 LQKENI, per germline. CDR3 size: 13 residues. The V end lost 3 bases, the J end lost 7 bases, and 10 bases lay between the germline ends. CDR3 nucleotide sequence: TGTGCCAGCTCACCGTTGGGGGGGAACACCATATATTTT. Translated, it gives CASSPLGGNTIYF. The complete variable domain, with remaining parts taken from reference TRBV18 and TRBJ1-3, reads NAGVMQNPRHLVRRRGQEARLRCSPMKGHSHVYWYRQLPEEGLKFMVYLQKENIIDESGMPKERFSAEFPKEGPSILRIQQVVRGDSAAYFCASSPLGGNTIYFGEGSWLTVV.

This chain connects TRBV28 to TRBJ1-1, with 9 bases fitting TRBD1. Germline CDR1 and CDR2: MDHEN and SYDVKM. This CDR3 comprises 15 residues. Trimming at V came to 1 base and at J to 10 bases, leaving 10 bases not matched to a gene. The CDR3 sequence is CASSLSRTGAEGAFF. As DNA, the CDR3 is TGTGCCAGCAGTTTATCTAGGACAGGGGCAGAAGGAGCTTTCTTT.

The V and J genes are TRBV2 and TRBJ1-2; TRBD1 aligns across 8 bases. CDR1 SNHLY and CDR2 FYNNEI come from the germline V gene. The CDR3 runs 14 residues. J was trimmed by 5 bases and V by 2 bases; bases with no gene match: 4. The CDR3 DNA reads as TGTGCCAGCAGTGAACAGGGGGCGAGGTATGGCTACACCTTC. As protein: CASSEQGARYGYTF. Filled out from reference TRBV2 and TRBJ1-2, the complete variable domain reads EPEVTQTPSHQVTQMGQEVILRCVPISNHLYFYWYRQILGQKVEFLVSFYNNEISEKSEIFDDQFSVERPDGSNFTLKIRSTKLEDSAMYFCASSEQGARYGYTFGSGTRLTVV.

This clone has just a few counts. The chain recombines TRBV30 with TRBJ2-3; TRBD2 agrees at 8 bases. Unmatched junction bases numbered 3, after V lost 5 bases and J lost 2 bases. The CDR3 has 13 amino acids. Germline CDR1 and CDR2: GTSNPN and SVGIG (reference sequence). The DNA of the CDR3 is TGTGCCTGGTCGGGGGGGCTCACAGATACGCAGTATTTT. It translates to CAWSGGLTDTQYF.

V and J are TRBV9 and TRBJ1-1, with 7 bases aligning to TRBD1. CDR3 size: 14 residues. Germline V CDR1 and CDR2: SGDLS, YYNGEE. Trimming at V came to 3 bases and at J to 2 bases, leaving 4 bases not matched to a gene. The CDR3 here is CASSGTGDNTEAFF. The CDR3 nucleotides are TGTGCCAGCAGCGGGACAGGAGATAACACTGAAGCTTTCTTT.

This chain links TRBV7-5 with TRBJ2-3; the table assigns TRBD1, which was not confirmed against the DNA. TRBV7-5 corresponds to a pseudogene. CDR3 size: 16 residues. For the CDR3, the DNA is TGTGTCAGAAGCTTAAATTTGGCAGGGGGGACAGATACGCAGTATTTT. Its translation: CVRSLNLAGGTDTQYF.

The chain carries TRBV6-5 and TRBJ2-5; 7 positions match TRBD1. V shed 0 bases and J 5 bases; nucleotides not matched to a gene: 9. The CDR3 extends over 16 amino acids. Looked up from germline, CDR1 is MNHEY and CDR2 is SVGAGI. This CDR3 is CASSYSDRRLGETQYF. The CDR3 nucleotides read TGTGCCAGCAGTTACTCGGACAGGCGGCTCGGGGAGACCCAGTACTTC.

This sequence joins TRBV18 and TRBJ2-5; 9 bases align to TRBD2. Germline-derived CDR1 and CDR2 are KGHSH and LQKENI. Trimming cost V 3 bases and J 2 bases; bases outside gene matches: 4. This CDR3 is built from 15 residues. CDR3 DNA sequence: TGTGCCAGCTCACCGGGACTAGCTGAACAAGAGACCCAGTACTTC. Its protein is CASSPGLAEQETQYF. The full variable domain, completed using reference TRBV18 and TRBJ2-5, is NAGVMQNPRHLVRRRGQEARLRCSPMKGHSHVYWYRQLPEEGLKFMVYLQKENIIDESGMPKERFSAEFPKEGPSILRIQQVVRGDSAAYFCASSPGLAEQETQYFGPGTRLLVL.

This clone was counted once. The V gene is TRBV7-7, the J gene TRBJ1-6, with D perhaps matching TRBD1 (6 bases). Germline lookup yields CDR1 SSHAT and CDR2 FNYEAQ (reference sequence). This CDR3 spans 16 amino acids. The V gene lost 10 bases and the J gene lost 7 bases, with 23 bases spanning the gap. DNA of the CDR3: TGTGCCAACGCTTCACAGGGACCAGCAGGGAATTCACCCCTCCACTTT. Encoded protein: CANASQGPAGNSPLHF.

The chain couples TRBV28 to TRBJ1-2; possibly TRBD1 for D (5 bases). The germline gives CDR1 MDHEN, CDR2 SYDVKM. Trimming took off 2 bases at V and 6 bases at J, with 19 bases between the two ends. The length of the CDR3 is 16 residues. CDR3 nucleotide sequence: TGTGCCAGCAGTTTAATCGGGGGGGTGAAGGGAGATGGCTACACCTTC. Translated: CASSLIGGVKGDGYTF.

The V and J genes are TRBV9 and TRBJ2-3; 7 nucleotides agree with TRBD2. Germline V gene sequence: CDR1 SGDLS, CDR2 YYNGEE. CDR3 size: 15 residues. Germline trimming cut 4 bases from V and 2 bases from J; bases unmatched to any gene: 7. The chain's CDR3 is CASSRGGGSTDTQYF. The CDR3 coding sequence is TGTGCCAGCAGCCGTGGGGGGGGATCCACAGATACGCAGTATTTT.

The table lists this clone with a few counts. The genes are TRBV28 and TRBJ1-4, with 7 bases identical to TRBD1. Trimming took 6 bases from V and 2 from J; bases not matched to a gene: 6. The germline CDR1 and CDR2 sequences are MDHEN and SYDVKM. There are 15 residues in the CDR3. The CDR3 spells CASRVTGPTNEKLFF. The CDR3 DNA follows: TGTGCCAGCAGGGTGACAGGGCCCACTAATGAAAAACTGTTTTTT.

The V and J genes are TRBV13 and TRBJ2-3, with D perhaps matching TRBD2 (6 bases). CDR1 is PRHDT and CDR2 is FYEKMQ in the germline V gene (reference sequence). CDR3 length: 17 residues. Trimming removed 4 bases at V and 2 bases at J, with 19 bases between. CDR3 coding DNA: TGTGCCAGCAGCTCCCCTCGGTCGGGACTCTCCACAGATACGCAGTATTTT. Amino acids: CASSSPRSGLSTDTQYF.

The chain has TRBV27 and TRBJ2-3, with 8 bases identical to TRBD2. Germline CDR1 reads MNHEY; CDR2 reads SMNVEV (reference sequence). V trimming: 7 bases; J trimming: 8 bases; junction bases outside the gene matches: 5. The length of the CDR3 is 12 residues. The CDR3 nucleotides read TGTGCCAGCACCTCGGGGGGGGGTACGCAGTATTTT. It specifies CASTSGGGTQYF.